Each of the 5 T cell receptor beta chains below was sequenced from the same sample in a study of blood T cell repertoires in COVID-19. TCRdb's copy holds only in-frame clones and misses some; the assay was immunoSEQ multiplex PCR. The sample consists of some 70,000 clones, over 80% of them appearing once. Sequenced: peripheral blood. Every receptor here comes from a human donor in a cohort sampled during active COVID-19.

CDR3 residues: CASSIAGDRSYEQYF. For the CDR3, the DNA is TGTGCCAGCAGCATCGCGGGGGACCGATCCTACGAGCAGTACTTC. The chain joins TRBV28 to TRBJ2-7; 7 bases are shared with TRBD2. The J segment lost 1 base and the V segment lost 6 bases, leaving 9 bases of the junction unmatched. Germline CDR1 reads MDHEN; CDR2 reads SYDVKM. The CDR3 spans 15 residues.

The J gene is TRBJ2-1, the V gene TRBV25-1; 7 nucleotides agree with TRBD1. The V segment lost 2 bases and the J segment 0 bases; nucleotides outside the gene matches: 4. This CDR3 is 16 amino acids long. Per germline, CDR1 MGHDK and CDR2 SYGVNS. In nucleotides, the CDR3 is TGTGCCAGCAGTGAAGTGGACAGGAGCTCCTACAATGAGCAGTTCTTC. Protein product: CASSEVDRSSYNEQFF.

The genes are TRBV7-9 and TRBJ2-5; D is ambiguous. This CDR3 has 15 residues. The V and J ends lost 3 bases and 5 bases respectively, with 16 bases between them. Germline CDR1 and CDR2: SEHNR and FQNEAQ (reference sequence). The CDR3 is CASSLRGSGTETQYF. The CDR3 bases are TGTGCCAGCAGCTTGAGAGGCTCGGGTACGGAGACCCAGTACTTC.

CDR3 sequence: CASSYSALRGYGYTF. The DNA of the CDR3 is TGTGCCAGCAGTTACTCGGCTCTCCGGGGCTATGGCTACACCTTC. The rearrangement uses TRBV6-5 and TRBJ1-2; D call uncertain. With 0 bases removed from V and 4 bases from J, the gap between germline ends came to 12 bases. CDR3 length: 15 amino acids. Germline V gene data show CDR1 as MNHEY and CDR2 as SVGAGI.

This rearrangement joins TRBV9 to TRBJ1-1; D remains unclear. Trimming stripped 1 base from V and 7 bases from J, with 11 bases between. The length of the CDR3 is 13 residues. Germline assignment: CDR1 SGDLS and CDR2 YYNGEE. The CDR3 protein is CASSVNGLGEAFF. CDR3 DNA: TGTGCCAGCAGCGTAAACGGTCTTGGTGAAGCTTTCTTT.